This T cell receptor (beta chain) came from a study of CXCR3-negative and CXCR3-positive naive CD8 T cells. Study-wide background: The total count of TRB reads reached about 135 million, and each library contributed about 1.5 +/- 0.3 million.

Through 5' RACE with UMI labels, the TRB cDNA libraries were prepared. TCRdb processed the 5' RACE reads again and assigns one entry to each CDR3 protein, with no DNA. The listing contains about 42,000 distinct CDR3 sequences. Study-level findings and limits: Cryopreserved cells showed partially decreased CXCR3 expression, and most assays used fresh PBMCs. Each naive subset displayed comparably high diversity, whereas memory CD8+ cells displayed much lower diversity. Against CXCR3-negative naive cells, CXCR3-positive naive cells showed more hydrophobic TRB CDR3s.

Germline V gene sequence: CDR1 ENHRY, CDR2 SYGVKD. This CDR3 contains 16 residues. As to this clonotype: The antigen remains unidentified.

This TCR was recovered from a human donor in good health. Some clones in this sample may be carry-over from other donors' samples. V is TRBV10-3 and J is TRBJ2-4; there is no DNA to check the TCRdb D call of TRBD1. The source material was naive CXCR3- CD8+ T cells from blood. As for subset: CD45RO-CCR7+CD27+CD95- naive CD8+ T cells lacking CXCR3 (TNR3-). CDR3 region: CAISESWTGSKNIQYF.